What follows are 27 T cell receptor beta chains derived from one specimen sequenced in a study of OX40 agonist ivuxolimab in advanced cancers. Sequencing used immunoSEQ multiplex PCR; TCRdb keeps in-frame clones, though not all of them. The table has some 62,000 clones, about four fifths seen once. The sequences come from CD4+ or CD8+ T cells sorted from blood, collected in a trial of the OX40 agonist ivuxolimab. These receptor sequences come from an adult with an advanced solid tumor such as melanoma, head and neck, liver or kidney cancer.

The gene calls are TRBV5-5 and TRBJ1-6; D gene unclear. Germline CDR1 is SGHKS and CDR2 is YYEKEE (reference sequence). The CDR3 contains 14 residues. Trimming cost V 0 bases and J 8 bases, with 9 bases left between them. The CDR3 DNA reads as TGTGCCAGCAGCTTGGCCTCCGGGGATTCACCCCTCCACTTT. It codes for CASSLASGDSPLHF.

V and J are TRBV2 and TRBJ2-5; tentatively, D is TRBD2 (5 bases). The end of the DNA is better explained by TRBJ2-7, so the J call may be wrong. Germline CDR1 SNHLY, CDR2 FYNNEI. The CDR3 has 14 amino acids. As DNA, the CDR3 is TGTGCCAGCAGTGGGTGGAGTAGCGAGGTCGAGCAGTACTTC. This translates into CASSGWSSEVEQYF.

The chain combines TRBV5-1 with TRBJ1-1, with D possibly matching TRBD1 (5 bases). Germline CDR1 SGHRS, CDR2 YFSETQ. The CDR3 runs 13 residues. Deletions cut 3 bases from V and 4 bases from J, with 10 bases between. The CDR3 nucleotides are TGCGCCAGCAGCTACCAGGGAACCACTGAAGCTTTCTTT. Translated, it gives CASSYQGTTEAFF.

The chain's CDR3 is CASSEPSGANVLTF. The CDR3 region has the DNA TGTGCCAGCAGTGAGCCCTCTGGGGCCAACGTCCTGACTTTC. This chain links TRBV6-1 with TRBJ2-6; the D is unclear. In germline, CDR1 is MNHNS, CDR2 SASEGT. The ends were cut back, 3 bases at V and 0 bases at J, with 3 bases in the middle. The CDR3 runs to 14 residues.

The chain uses TRBV7-9 and TRBJ2-4; D is unclear. V lost 6 bases, J lost 8 bases, and 11 bases lay in between. Germline-derived CDR1 and CDR2 are SEHNR and FQNEAQ (reference sequence). The CDR3 is made up of 12 amino acids. Here the CDR3 DNA reads TGTGCCAGCAGTCCCTCCAGTGACATTCAGTACTTC. This sequence encodes CASSPSSDIQYF.

This chain connects TRBV5-4 to TRBJ2-7; 9 nucleotides align to TRBD1. In germline, CDR1 is SGHNT, CDR2 YYREEE (reference sequence). With V trimmed by 4 bases and J by 4 bases, 15 bases remained unmatched. This CDR3 is built from 17 residues. The CDR3 sequence: CASSRGQGPTQGYEQYF. The CDR3 DNA reads TGTGCCAGCAGCAGAGGACAGGGGCCGACCCAAGGGTACGAGCAGTACTTC.

The chain has TRBV7-9 and TRBJ1-2, with D possibly TRBD1 on 6 matching bases. The CDR3 spans 17 residues. Trimming left V 6 bases short and J 3 bases short, with 23 bases between. Germline V gene lookup returns CDR1 SEHNR and CDR2 FQNEAQ (reference sequence). The CDR3: CASSIFLGGQRDYGYTF. CDR3 coding DNA: TGTGCCAGCAGTATTTTCCTCGGAGGACAGAGGGACTATGGCTACACCTTC.

The chain joins TRBV7-9 to TRBJ2-5; D remains ambiguous. Trimming removed 1 base from V and 1 base from J, with 7 bases in between. The CDR3 is 14 amino acids. Per the germline V gene, CDR1 is SEHNR and CDR2 is FQNEAQ (reference sequence). CDR3 DNA: TGTGCCAGCAGCTTAGTTGCCAGCCAAGAGACCCAGTACTTC. Encoded protein: CASSLVASQETQYF.

The V call is TRBV6-5, the J call TRBJ2-1, with TRBD2 matching over 7 bases. This CDR3 contains 15 residues. The germline V gene encodes CDR1 MNHEY and CDR2 SVGAGI. The trim removed 5 bases at V and 2 bases at J, leaving 6 bases unmatched. As DNA, the CDR3 is TGTGCCAGCAGTCCTGTGGGGGGGGCCTACAATGAGCAGTTCTTC. Translated, it gives CASSPVGGAYNEQFF.

The genes are TRBV9 and TRBJ1-3; D is ambiguous. Deletions cut 2 bases from V and 0 bases from J, with 9 bases between. CDR3 size: 15 residues. CDR1 SGDLS and CDR2 YYNGEE come from the germline V gene. CDR3 residues: CASSVGGNSGNTIYF. CDR3 in DNA: TGTGCCAGCAGCGTCGGCGGAAACTCTGGAAACACCATATATTTT.

This clone was counted only a few times. The genes are TRBV7-9 and TRBJ1-2; D perhaps matches TRBD1 (6 bases). Germline V lookup: CDR1 SEHNR, CDR2 FQNEAQ (reference sequence). There are 15 residues in the CDR3. V lost 1 base and J lost 3, with 12 bases in between. In DNA form, the CDR3 reads TGTGCCAGCAGCTTAGGGGTGGGGGGCGACTATGGCTACACCTTC. It translates to CASSLGVGGDYGYTF.

This clone was seen more than once but under ten times. Other nucleotide sequences from this sample produce the same CDR3. The chain employs TRBV9 and TRBJ2-2, with TRBD1 as a possible D gene (6 bases). The CDR3 totals 14 residues. Germline lookup yields CDR1 SGDLS and CDR2 YYNGEE. Trimming stripped 3 bases from V and 5 bases from J, with 11 bases between. The CDR3 loop reads CASSAGQRTGELFF. The CDR3 DNA sequence: TGTGCCAGCAGCGCGGGACAAAGAACCGGGGAGCTGTTTTTT.

The J gene is TRBJ2-7, the V gene TRBV11-2; D is unclear. V dropped 4 bases and J dropped 2 bases, with 9 bases sitting between them. Per germline, CDR1 SGHAT and CDR2 FQNNGV. CDR3 length equals 13 residues. The CDR3 reads CASSSNFPYEQYF. CDR3 DNA: TGTGCCAGCAGCTCGAACTTTCCCTACGAGCAGTACTTC.

The count of this clone is one. The chain is built from TRBV5-6 and TRBJ2-3, with 13 bases identical to TRBD2. This CDR3 contains 16 residues. Germline lookup yields CDR1 SGHDT and CDR2 YYEEEE. Trimming at V came to 0 bases and at J to 5 bases, leaving 3 bases not matched to a gene. The CDR3 coding sequence is TGTGCCAGCAGCTTGGTAGGACTAGCGGGAGTAGATACGCAGTATTTT. It is translated as CASSLVGLAGVDTQYF. The whole variable domain, filled in from reference TRBV5-6 and TRBJ2-3, reads DAGVTQSPTHLIKTRGQQVTLRCSPKSGHDTVSWYQQALGQGPQFIFQYYEEEERQRGNFPDRFSGHQFPNYSSELNVNALLLGDSALYLCASSLVGLAGVDTQYFGPGTRLTVL.

V gene TRBV18 combines with J gene TRBJ2-5; D might be TRBD1 (5 bases). The CDR3 covers 13 residues. Trimming left V 6 bases short and J 1 base short, with 9 bases between. Looked up from germline, CDR1 is KGHSH and CDR2 is LQKENI. The CDR3 region has the DNA TGTGCCAGCTCTTTTCAGGGCCAAGAGACCCAGTACTTC. It specifies CASSFQGQETQYF.

CDR3 bases: TGTGCCAGCAGATACAGGGGCAACTATGGCTACACCTTC. Its protein is CASRYRGNYGYTF. The V call is TRBV2, the J call TRBJ1-2, with TRBD1 matching over 7 bases. V gave up 6 bases and J gave up 2 bases; unmatched junction bases: 3. CDR3 size: 13 residues. The germline V gene has CDR1 SNHLY and CDR2 FYNNEI.

The rearrangement links TRBV7-2 to TRBJ2-7; the D is unclear. V shed 5 bases and J shed 3 bases, with 8 bases lying between them. The CDR3 extends over 12 amino acids. Per germline, CDR1 SGHTA and CDR2 FQGNSA. The CDR3 bases are TGTGCCAGCAGCCTGACGATCTACGAGCAGTACTTC. It encodes CASSLTIYEQYF.

There are a few counts of this clone. This chain connects TRBV19 to TRBJ1-5; no clear D gene. Germline assignment: CDR1 LNHDA and CDR2 SQIVND (reference sequence). Trimming shortened V by 3 bases and J by 3 bases, and 9 bases separated the two germline ends. This CDR3 contains 14 residues. The CDR3 coding sequence is TGTGCCAGTAGTATCGGGCCGATCAATCAGCCCCAGCATTTT. It translates to CASSIGPINQPQHF.

The chain links TRBV9 to TRBJ1-1, with 9 bases aligning to TRBD1. The CDR3 is 16 residues long. The V segment lost 0 bases and the J segment 3 bases; nucleotides outside the gene matches: 6. CDR1 and CDR2 from the germline V gene are SGDLS and YYNGEE. The CDR3 DNA reads TGTGCCAGCAGCGTAGGGGACAGGGAGTGGGACACTGAAGCTTTCTTT. Amino acid sequence: CASSVGDREWDTEAFF.

V usage is TRBV15 and J usage is TRBJ2-1, with D perhaps given as TRBD1 or TRBD2 (7 bases each). This CDR3 has 18 amino acids. Germline V lookup: CDR1 LNHNV, CDR2 YYDKDF (reference sequence). Trimming took off 5 bases at V and 1 base at J, with 21 bases between the two ends. The chain's CDR3 is CATSQGFRGGLSYNEQFF. In nucleotides, the CDR3 is TGTGCCACCAGCCAAGGTTTCAGGGGGGGATTATCCTACAATGAGCAGTTCTTC.

The chain employs TRBV14 and TRBJ2-7; D perhaps matches TRBD2 (6 bases). Germline CDR1 SGHDN, CDR2 FVKESK. V shed 1 base and J shed 2 bases, with 12 bases lying between them. The CDR3 loop spans 15 amino acids. As DNA, the CDR3 is TGTGCCAGCAGCCAAGTAGGTAGCGGAGCCTACGAGCAGTACTTC. This sequence encodes CASSQVGSGAYEQYF.

The chain uses TRBV6-6 and TRBJ2-7, with a possible D match to TRBD2 (6 bases). This CDR3 has 11 residues. Between the trimmed V and J ends, which lost 4 bases and 6 bases, there was a span of 7 bases. Per the germline V gene, CDR1 is MNHNY and CDR2 is SVGAGI (reference sequence). The CDR3 here is CASSFGGEQYF. Written as DNA, the CDR3 is TGTGCCAGCAGTTTCGGGGGCGAGCAGTACTTC.

The genes are TRBV2 and TRBJ2-7; tentatively, D is TRBD1 or TRBD2 (5 bases each). The CDR3 contains 14 residues. Germline CDR1 and CDR2: SNHLY and FYNNEI. The V end was cut by 4 bases, the J end by 5 bases, with 15 bases between. The CDR3 DNA reads as TGTGCCAGCAGTGGAGGCGAGGGGTTCCACGAGCAGTACTTC. Residues: CASSGGEGFHEQYF.

The V call is TRBV4-3, the J call TRBJ2-2; the D is unclear. The V end was cut by 0 bases, the J end by 2 bases, with 10 bases between. CDR1 and CDR2 (germline): LGHNA, YSLEER. The CDR3 is 16 residues long. CDR3 DNA: TGCGCCAGCAGCCAAGATCTCGGGCAAAACACCGGGGAGCTGTTTTTT. Amino acid sequence: CASSQDLGQNTGELFF.

The rearrangement uses TRBV6-5 and TRBJ2-3; either TRBD1 or TRBD2 may supply D (5 bases each). V lost 6 bases and J 0 bases, leaving 13 bases between the germline ends. Germline V gene lookup returns CDR1 MNHEY and CDR2 SVGAGI. CDR3 length: 15 amino acids. DNA for the CDR3: TGTGCCAGCAGCCAGTGGGGGTCTAGCACAGATACGCAGTATTTT. Its protein product is CASSQWGSSTDTQYF.

J is TRBJ2-2 and V is TRBV5-6; D gene ambiguous. Germline assignment: CDR1 SGHDT and CDR2 YYEEEE. With 1 base removed from V and 1 base from J, the gap between germline ends came to 5 bases. There are 14 residues in the CDR3. The CDR3 DNA follows: TGTGCCAGCAGCTTGCTTTGGAACACCGGGGAGCTGTTTTTT. Translation: CASSLLWNTGELFF.

The chain combines TRBV7-2 with TRBJ2-7, with D possibly being TRBD2 (6 bases). Trimming shortened V by 1 base and J by 0 bases, and 19 bases separated the two germline ends. Germline assignment: CDR1 SGHTA and CDR2 FQGNSA. The CDR3 sequence is 18 residues long. CDR3 sequence reads: CASSLGDFRQVPSYEQYF. CDR3 nucleotide sequence: TGTGCCAGCAGCTTAGGGGACTTTCGCCAGGTACCCTCCTACGAGCAGTACTTC.